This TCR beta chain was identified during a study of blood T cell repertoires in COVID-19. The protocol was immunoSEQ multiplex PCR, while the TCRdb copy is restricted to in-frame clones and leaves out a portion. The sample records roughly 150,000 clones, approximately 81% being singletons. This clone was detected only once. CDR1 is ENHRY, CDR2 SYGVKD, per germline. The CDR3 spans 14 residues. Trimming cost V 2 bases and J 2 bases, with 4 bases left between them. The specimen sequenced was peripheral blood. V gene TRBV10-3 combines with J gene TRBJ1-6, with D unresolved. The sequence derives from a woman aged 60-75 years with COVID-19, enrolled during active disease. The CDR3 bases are TGTGCCATCAGTGAGGGGCCCTATAATTCACCCCTCCACTTT. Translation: CAISEGPYNSPLHF.